This T cell receptor (beta chain) was recovered during a study of OX40 agonist ivuxolimab in advanced cancers. Study-wide background: Treatment of patients was with ivuxolimab, an agonistic anti-OX40 (CD134) antibody. Three patients responded partially, comprising one with hepatocellular carcinoma and two with cutaneous melanoma.

From germline, CDR1 is SGDLS and CDR2 YYNGEE. The V segment lost 1 base and the J segment 3 bases; nucleotides outside the gene matches: 6. There are 15 residues in the CDR3. Concerning this clone itself: The antigen remains undetermined.

Study findings and constraints: More expanded clones were found, on average, in CD8+ than in CD4+ T cells.

This table comes from immunoSEQ multiplex PCR, and its TCRdb copy is limited to in-frame clones, with some not included. This table has more than 55,000 clones, 81% appearing once. This sequence was found in an adult with an advanced solid tumor such as melanoma, head and neck, liver or kidney cancer. The chain combines TRBV9 with TRBJ1-1, with 7 bases that match TRBD1. This material consisted of CD4+ or CD8+ T cells sorted from blood, taken in a trial of the OX40 agonist ivuxolimab. The CDR3 sequence: CASSVQGDADTEAFF. The CDR3 DNA reads TGTGCCAGCAGCGTACAGGGGGATGCGGACACTGAAGCTTTCTTT.